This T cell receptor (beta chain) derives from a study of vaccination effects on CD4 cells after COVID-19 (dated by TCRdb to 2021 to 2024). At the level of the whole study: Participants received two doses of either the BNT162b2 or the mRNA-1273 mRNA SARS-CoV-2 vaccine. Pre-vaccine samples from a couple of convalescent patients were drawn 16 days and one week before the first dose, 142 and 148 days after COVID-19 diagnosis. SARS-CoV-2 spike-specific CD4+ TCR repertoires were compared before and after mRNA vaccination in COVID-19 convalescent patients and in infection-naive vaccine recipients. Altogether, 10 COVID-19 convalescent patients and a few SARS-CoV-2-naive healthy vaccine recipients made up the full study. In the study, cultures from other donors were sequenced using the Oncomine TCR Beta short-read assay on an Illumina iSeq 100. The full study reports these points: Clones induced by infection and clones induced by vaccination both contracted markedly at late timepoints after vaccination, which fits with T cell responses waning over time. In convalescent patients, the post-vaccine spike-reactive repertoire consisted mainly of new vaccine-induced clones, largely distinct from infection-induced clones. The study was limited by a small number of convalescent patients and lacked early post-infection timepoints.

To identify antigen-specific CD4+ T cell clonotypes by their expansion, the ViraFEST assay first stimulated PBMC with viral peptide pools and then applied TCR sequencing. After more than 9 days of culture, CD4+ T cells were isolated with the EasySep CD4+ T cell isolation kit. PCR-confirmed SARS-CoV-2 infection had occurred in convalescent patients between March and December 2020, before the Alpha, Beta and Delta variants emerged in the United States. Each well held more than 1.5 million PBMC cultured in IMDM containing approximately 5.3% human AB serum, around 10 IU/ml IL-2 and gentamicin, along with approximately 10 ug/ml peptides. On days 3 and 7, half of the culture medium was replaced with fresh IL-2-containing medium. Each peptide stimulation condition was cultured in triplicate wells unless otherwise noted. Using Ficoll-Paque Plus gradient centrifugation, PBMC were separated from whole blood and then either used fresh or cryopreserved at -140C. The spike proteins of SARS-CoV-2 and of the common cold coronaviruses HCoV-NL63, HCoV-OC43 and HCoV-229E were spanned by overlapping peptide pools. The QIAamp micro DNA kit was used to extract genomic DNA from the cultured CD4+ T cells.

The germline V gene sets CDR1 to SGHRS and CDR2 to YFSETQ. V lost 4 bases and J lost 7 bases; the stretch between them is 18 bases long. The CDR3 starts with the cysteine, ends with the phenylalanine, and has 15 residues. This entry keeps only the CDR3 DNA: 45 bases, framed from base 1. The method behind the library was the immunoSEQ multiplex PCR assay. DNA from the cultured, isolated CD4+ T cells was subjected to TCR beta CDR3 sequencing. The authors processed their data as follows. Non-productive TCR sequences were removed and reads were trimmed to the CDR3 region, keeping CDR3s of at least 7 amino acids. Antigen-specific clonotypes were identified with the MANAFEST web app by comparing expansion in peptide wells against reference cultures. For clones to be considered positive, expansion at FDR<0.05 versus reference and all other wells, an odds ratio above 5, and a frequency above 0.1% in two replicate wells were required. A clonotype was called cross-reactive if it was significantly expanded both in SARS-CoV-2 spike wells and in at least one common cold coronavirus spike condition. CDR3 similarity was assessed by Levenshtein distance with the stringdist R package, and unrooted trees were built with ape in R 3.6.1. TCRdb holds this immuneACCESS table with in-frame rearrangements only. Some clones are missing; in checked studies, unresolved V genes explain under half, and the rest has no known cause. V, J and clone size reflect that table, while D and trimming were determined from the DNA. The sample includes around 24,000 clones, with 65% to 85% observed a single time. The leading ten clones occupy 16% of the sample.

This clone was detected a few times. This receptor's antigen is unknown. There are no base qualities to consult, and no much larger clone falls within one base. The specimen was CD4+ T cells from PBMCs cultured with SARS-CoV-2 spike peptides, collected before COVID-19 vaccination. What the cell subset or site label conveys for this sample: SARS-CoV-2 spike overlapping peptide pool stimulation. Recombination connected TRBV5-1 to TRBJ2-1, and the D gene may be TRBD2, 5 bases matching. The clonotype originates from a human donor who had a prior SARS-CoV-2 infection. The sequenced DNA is TGCGCCAGCAGCCTGGCGGGCTCGTACGGGAATGAGCAGTTCTTC. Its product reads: CASSLAGSYGNEQFF.